This T cell receptor (beta chain) was found in a study of blood T cell repertoires in COVID-19. Study context: Acute-phase and convalescent COVID-19 samples originated in the United States, Italy and Spain.

Assay used: immunoSEQ multiplex PCR; TCRdb lists only in-frame clones, some missing. Here the sample spans 150,000 to 200,000 clones, roughly 80% being singletons. Donors in Cohort 3 who had recovered were those with two negative PCRs, healthcare professional clearance, or resolution of their symptoms. CDR3 length: 19 residues. The V gene's germline CDR1 is LNHNV and CDR2 YYDKDF (reference sequence). V trimming: 1 base; J trimming: 2 bases; junction bases outside the gene matches: 10. Sequences were obtained from PBMCs or T cells enriched from blood (not recorded which). The origin of this receptor is a man aged 45-65 years who had recovered from COVID-19. The gene calls are TRBV15 and TRBJ2-4; TRBD2 agrees at 11 bases. CDR3 protein: CATSRGGASGGTTKNIQYF. In DNA, the CDR3 is TGTGCCACCAGCAGAGGAGGGGCTAGCGGGGGGACCACCAAAAACATTCAGTACTTC.